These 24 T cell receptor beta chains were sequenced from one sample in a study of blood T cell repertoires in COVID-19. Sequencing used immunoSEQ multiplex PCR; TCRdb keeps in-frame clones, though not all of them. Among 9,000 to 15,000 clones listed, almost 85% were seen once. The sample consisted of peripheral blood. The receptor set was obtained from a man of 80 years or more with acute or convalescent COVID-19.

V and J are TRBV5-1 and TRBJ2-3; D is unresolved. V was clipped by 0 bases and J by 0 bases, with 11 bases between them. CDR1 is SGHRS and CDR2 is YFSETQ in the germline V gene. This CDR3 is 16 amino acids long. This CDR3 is CASSLVLGASTDTQYF. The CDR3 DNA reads TGCGCCAGCAGCTTGGTTCTAGGTGCTAGCACAGATACGCAGTATTTT. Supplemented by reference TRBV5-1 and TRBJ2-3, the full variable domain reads KAGVTQTPRYLIKTRGQQVTLSCSPISGHRSVSWYQQTPGQGLQFLFEYFSETQRNKGNFPGRFSGRQFSNSRSEMNVSTLELGDSALYLCASSLVLGASTDTQYFGPGTRLTVL.

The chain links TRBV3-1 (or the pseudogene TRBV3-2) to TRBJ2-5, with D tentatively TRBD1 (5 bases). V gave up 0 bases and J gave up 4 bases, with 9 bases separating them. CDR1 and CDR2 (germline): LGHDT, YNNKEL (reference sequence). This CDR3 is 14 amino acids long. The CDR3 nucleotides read TGTGCCAGCAGCCAAGAGGCTAGGGGAGAGACCCAGTACTTC. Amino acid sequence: CASSQEARGETQYF.

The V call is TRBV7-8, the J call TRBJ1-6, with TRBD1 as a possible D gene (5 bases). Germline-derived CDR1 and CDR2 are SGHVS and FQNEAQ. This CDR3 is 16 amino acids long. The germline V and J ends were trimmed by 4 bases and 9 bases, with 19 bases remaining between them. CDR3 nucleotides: TGTGCCAGCAGCTCACGGCCGCGGGGGAATCGTTCACCCCTCCACTTT. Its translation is CASSSRPRGNRSPLHF. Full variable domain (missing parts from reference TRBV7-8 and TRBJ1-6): GAGVSQSPRYKVAKRGQDVALRCDPISGHVSLFWYQQALGQGPEFLTYFQNEAQLDKSGLPSDRFFAERPEGSVSTLKIQRTQQEDSAVYLCASSSRPRGNRSPLHFGNGTRLTVT.

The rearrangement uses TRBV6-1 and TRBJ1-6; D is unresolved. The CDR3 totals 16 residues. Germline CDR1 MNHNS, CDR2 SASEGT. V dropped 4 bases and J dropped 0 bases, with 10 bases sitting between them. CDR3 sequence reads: CASSVGRNSYNSPLHF. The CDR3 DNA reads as TGTGCCAGCAGTGTGGGCAGGAACTCCTATAATTCACCCCTCCACTTT.

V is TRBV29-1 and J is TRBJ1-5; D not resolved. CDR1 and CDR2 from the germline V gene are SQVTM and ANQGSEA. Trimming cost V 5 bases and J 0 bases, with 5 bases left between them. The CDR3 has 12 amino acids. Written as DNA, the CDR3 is TGCAGCGTTCGAGATAGCAATCAGCCCCAGCATTTT. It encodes CSVRDSNQPQHF.

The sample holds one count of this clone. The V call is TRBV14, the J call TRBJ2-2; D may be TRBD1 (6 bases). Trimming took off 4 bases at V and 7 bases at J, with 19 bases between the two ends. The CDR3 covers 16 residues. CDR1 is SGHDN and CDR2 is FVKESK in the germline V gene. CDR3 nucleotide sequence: TGTGCCAGCAGCCCGTACACCCGGACAGCGAGCGGGGAGCTGTTTTTT. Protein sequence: CASSPYTRTASGELFF.

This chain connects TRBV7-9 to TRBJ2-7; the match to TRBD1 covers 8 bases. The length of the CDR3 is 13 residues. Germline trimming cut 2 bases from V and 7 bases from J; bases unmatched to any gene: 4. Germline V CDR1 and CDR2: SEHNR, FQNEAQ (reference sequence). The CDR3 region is CASSLSGGKEQYF. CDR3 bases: TGTGCCAGCAGCTTATCAGGGGGCAAGGAGCAGTACTTC.

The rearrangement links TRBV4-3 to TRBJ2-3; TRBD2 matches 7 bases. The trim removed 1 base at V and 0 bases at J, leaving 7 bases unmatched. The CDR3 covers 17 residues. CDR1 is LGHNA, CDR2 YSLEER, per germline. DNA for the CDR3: TGCGCCAGCAGCCAAGTCGCCCTAGCGGCGAGCACAGATACGCAGTATTTT. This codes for CASSQVALAASTDTQYF.

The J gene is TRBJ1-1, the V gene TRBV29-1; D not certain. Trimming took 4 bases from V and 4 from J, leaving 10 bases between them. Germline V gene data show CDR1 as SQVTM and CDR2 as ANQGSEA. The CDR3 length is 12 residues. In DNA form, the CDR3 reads TGCAGCGTTGTTAGAGTTGGCACTGAAGCTTTCTTT. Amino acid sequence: CSVVRVGTEAFF.

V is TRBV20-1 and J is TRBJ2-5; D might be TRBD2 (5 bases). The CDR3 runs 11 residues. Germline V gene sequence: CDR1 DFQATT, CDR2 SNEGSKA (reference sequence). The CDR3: CSAQREETQYF. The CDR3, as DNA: TGCAGCGCCCAAAGGGAGGAGACCCAGTACTTC.

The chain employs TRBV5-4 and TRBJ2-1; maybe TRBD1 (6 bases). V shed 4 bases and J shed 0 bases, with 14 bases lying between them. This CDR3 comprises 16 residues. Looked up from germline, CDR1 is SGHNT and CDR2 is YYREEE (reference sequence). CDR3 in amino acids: CASSRTASSSYNEQFF. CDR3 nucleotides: TGTGCCAGCAGCCGGACAGCTTCGAGCTCCTACAATGAGCAGTTCTTC.

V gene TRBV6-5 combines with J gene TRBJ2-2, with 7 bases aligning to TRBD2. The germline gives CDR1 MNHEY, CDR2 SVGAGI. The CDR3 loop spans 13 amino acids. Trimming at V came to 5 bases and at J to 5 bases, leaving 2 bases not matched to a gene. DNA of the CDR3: TGTGCCAGCAGTAGCGGGACTACCGGGGAGCTGTTTTTT. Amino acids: CASSSGTTGELFF.

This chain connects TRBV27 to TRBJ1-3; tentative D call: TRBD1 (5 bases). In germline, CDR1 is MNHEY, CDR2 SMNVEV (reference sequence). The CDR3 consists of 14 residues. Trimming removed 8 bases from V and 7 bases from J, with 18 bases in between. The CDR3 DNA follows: TGTGCCAGCGGAACCTTCAGGGATGTGAACACCATATATTTT. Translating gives CASGTFRDVNTIYF.

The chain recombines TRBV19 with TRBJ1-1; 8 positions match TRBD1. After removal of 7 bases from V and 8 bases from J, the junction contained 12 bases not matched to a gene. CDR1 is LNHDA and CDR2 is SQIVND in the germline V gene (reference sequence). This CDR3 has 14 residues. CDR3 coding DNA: TGTGCCAGTACTGCACCCGGACAGGGCAAAGAAGCTTTCTTT. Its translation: CASTAPGQGKEAFF.

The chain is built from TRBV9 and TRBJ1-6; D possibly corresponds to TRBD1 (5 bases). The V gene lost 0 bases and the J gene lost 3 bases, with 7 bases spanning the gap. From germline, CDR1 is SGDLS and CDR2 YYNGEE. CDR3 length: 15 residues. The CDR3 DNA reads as TGTGCCAGCAGCGTAGGGGGCAGCTATAATTCACCCCTCCACTTT. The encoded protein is CASSVGGSYNSPLHF.

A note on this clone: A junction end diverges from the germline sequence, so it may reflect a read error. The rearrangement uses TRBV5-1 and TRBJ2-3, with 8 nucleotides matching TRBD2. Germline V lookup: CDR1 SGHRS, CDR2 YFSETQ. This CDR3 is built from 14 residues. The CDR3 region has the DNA TGCGCCCGCAGCCGGGGGGGGGTCAGGGATACGCAGTATTTT. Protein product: CARSRGGVRDTQYF.

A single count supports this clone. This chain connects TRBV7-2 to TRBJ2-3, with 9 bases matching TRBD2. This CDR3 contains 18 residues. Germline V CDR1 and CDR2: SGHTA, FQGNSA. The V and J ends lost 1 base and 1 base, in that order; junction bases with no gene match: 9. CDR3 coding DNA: TGTGCCAGCAGCTTAGTAGCGGGGGTGTCCTTAGGCACAGATACGCAGTATTTT. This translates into CASSLVAGVSLGTDTQYF.

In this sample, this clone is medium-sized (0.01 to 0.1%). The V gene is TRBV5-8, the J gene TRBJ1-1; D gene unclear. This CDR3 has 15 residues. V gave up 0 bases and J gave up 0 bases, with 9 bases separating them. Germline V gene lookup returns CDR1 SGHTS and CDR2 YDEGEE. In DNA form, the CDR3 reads TGTGCCAGCAGCTTGGAGGAGACGGTGAACACTGAAGCTTTCTTT. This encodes CASSLEETVNTEAFF.

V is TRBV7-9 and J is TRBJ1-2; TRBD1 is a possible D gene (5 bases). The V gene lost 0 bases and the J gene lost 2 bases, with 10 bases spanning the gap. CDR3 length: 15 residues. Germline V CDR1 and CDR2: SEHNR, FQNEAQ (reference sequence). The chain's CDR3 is CASSLALAGNYGYTF. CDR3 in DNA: TGTGCCAGCAGCTTAGCGCTGGCAGGGAACTATGGCTACACCTTC.

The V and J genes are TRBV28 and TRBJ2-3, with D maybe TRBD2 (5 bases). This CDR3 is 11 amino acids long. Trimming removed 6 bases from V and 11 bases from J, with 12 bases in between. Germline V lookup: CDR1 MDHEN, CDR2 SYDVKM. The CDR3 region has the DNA TGTGCCAGCAGCCTTCGGGCGGGGCAGTATTTT. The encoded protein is CASSLRAGQYF.

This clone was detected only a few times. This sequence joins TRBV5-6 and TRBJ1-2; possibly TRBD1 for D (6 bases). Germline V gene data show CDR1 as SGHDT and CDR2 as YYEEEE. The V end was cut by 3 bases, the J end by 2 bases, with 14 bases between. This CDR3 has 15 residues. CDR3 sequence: CASSYPTGMNYGYTF. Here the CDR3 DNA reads TGTGCCAGCAGCTACCCAACAGGGATGAACTATGGCTACACCTTC.

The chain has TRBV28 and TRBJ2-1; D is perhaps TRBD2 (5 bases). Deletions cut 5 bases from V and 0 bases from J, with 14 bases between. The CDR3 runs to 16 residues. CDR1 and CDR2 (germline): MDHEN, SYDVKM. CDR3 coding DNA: TGTGCCAGCAGTCCCTCGGGGTTTGTCTCCTACAATGAGCAGTTCTTC. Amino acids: CASSPSGFVSYNEQFF.

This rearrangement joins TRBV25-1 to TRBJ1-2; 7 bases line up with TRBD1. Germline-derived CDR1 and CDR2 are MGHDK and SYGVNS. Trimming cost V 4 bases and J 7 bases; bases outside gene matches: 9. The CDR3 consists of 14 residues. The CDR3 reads CASSVGGKGGGYTF. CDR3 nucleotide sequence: TGTGCCAGCAGTGTAGGGGGCAAGGGGGGTGGCTACACCTTC.

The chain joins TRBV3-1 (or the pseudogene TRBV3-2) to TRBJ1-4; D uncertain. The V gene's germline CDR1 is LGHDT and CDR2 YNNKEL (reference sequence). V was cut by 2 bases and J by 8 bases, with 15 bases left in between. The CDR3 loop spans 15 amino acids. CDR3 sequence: CASSQFGRAGEKLFF. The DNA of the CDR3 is TGTGCCAGCAGCCAATTTGGTCGCGCGGGCGAAAAACTGTTTTTT.